The 12 T cell receptor beta chains below come from one sample, sequenced in a study of blood T cells in healthy people across ages. Through a sample-barcoded 5' primer and a J-beta primer mix, a second PCR was run for roughly 6 to 12 cycles. One entry per CDR3 protein, called by TCRdb with MiXCR from the 5' RACE reads. The sample contains more than 650,000 distinct CDR3 sequences, around 24% of which appear only once. In addition, the sample was reused for a study of T cells of mothers and their children.

Sequenced material: blood. The receptors derive from a boy aged 5-17 years in good health.

This chain joins TRBV10-2 and TRBJ2-5; TRBD2 matches at 7 bases. The J call may be wrong; the DNA end is better matched by TRBJ2-1. CDR1 and CDR2 from the germline V gene are WSHSY and SAAADI. The CDR3 runs to 15 residues. The CDR3 DNA follows: TGCGCCAGCAGCCTTGGGAGCGGGGCCCCCGTGGAGCAGTTCTTC. This gives the protein CASSLGSGAPVEQFF.

This chain uses TRBV2 with TRBJ1-4; 9 bases agree with TRBD1. V gave up 9 bases and J gave up 7 bases; unmatched junction bases: 9. CDR3 size: 14 residues. CDR1 and CDR2 (germline): SNHLY, FYNNEI. The CDR3 region has the DNA TGTGCCAGTGGCGCGACAGGGGGAAGTGAAAAACTGTTTTTT. The encoded protein is CASGATGGSEKLFF.

This clonotype occurred a few times. CDR3 coding DNA: TGCGCCAGCAGCCAGTGGACCTTGAACTATGGCTACACCTTC. Translation gives CASSQWTLNYGYTF. V gene TRBV5-1 combines with J gene TRBJ1-2, with D hard to call. V lost 4 bases to trimming and J lost 2 bases, with 12 bases between them. This CDR3 has 14 residues. CDR1 SGHRS and CDR2 YFSETQ come from the germline V gene.

V usage is TRBV4-3 and J usage is TRBJ1-1; no definite D call. CDR1 and CDR2 from the germline V gene are LGHNA and YSLEER. The CDR3 covers 15 residues. V was cut by 0 bases and J by 1 base, with 9 bases left in between. The CDR3 bases are TGCGCCAGCAGCCAAGATTTAGCCGAGAACACTGAAGCTTTCTTT. This codes for CASSQDLAENTEAFF.

The chain combines TRBV6-1 with TRBJ2-7; no clear D gene. Germline V gene sequence: CDR1 MNHNS, CDR2 SASEGT. Trimming left V 0 bases short and J 1 base short, with 7 bases between. The CDR3 consists of 14 residues. The CDR3 region has the DNA TGTGCCAGCAGTGAAGCTGGGGAATCCTACGAGCAGTACTTC. Amino acid sequence: CASSEAGESYEQYF.

This clonotype was detected ten times or more. The J gene is TRBJ1-6, the V gene TRBV20-1; D unresolved. Germline V CDR1 and CDR2: DFQATT, SNEGSKA (reference sequence). CDR3 length: 15 residues. V shed 3 bases and J shed 0 bases, with 9 bases lying between them. CDR3 amino acids: CSASVSSSYNSPLHF. CDR3 in DNA: TGCAGTGCTAGTGTGTCGAGCTCCTATAATTCACCCCTCCACTTT.

This clonotype was picked up a small number of times. The chain combines TRBV6-2 or TRBV6-3 with TRBJ2-2; no clear D. V lost 4 bases and J 5 bases, leaving 14 bases between the germline ends. There are 15 residues in the CDR3. The V gene's germline CDR1 is MNHEY and CDR2 SVGEGT. CDR3 sequence: CASSLRIAGTGELFF. CDR3 nucleotides: TGTGCCAGCAGTTTGAGGATAGCTGGTACCGGGGAGCTGTTTTTT.

The chain employs TRBV9 and TRBJ2-7; D not resolved. V was trimmed by 4 bases and J by 2 bases, leaving 16 bases between them. Germline-derived CDR1 and CDR2 are SGDLS and YYNGEE. The CDR3 is 15 amino acids. This chain's CDR3 is CASSPRMDGTYEQYF. The CDR3 bases are TGTGCCAGCAGCCCTCGGATGGATGGAACCTACGAGCAGTACTTC. The full variable domain, with the rest looked up from reference TRBV9 and TRBJ2-7, is DSGVTQTPKHLITATGQRVTLRCSPRSGDLSVYWYQQSLDQGLQFLIQYYNGEERAKGNILERFSAQQFPDLHSELNLSSLELGDSALYFCASSPRMDGTYEQYFGPGTRLTVT.

The gene calls are TRBV7-2 and TRBJ2-3; possible D gene TRBD2, 5 bases. CDR1 SGHTA and CDR2 FQGNSA come from the germline V gene. The CDR3 length is 14 residues. V lost 5 bases and J lost 0, with 9 bases in between. CDR3 bases: TGTGCCAGCAGCCTCATAGCGAGCACAGATACGCAGTATTTT. This gives the protein CASSLIASTDTQYF.

The DNA for the CDR3 is TGTGCCAGCAGCCATAGGACGCCACTCCAAGAGACCCAGTACTTC. It yields the protein CASSHRTPLQETQYF. The chain recombines TRBV3-1 with TRBJ2-5; D call uncertain. Germline assignment: CDR1 LGHDT and CDR2 YNNKEL (reference sequence). Trimming left V 3 bases short and J 1 base short, with 12 bases between. CDR3 length equals 15 residues.

V is TRBV5-1 and J is TRBJ1-4; no clear D. Germline V gives CDR1 SGHRS, CDR2 YFSETQ. Trimming removed 0 bases from V and 8 bases from J, with 14 bases in between. CDR3 length: 15 residues. CDR3 DNA: TGCGCCAGCAGCTTGGGCGACACCCCAACCGAAAAACTGTTTTTT. Its translation: CASSLGDTPTEKLFF. Drawing the rest from reference TRBV5-1 and TRBJ1-4, the complete variable domain is KAGVTQTPRYLIKTRGQQVTLSCSPISGHRSVSWYQQTPGQGLQFLFEYFSETQRNKGNFPGRFSGRQFSNSRSEMNVSTLELGDSALYLCASSLGDTPTEKLFFGSGTQLSVL.

This clonotype was detected only a few times. The J gene is TRBJ2-5, the V gene TRBV7-8, with TRBD2 matching over 10 bases. The CDR3 sequence is 16 residues long. Germline values: CDR1 SGHVS, CDR2 FQNEAQ. Germline trimming cut 6 bases from V and 5 bases from J; bases unmatched to any gene: 12. The CDR3: CASSLGLAGVLETQYF. The CDR3 coding sequence is TGTGCCAGCAGTTTGGGGCTAGCGGGGGTACTGGAGACCCAGTACTTC. Based on the CDR3 plus reference TRBV7-8 and TRBJ2-5, the full variable domain is GAGVSQSPRYKVAKRGQDVALRCDPISGHVSLFWYQQALGQGPEFLTYFQNEAQLDKSGLPSDRFFAERPEGSVSTLKIQRTQQEDSAVYLCASSLGLAGVLETQYFGPGTRLLVL.